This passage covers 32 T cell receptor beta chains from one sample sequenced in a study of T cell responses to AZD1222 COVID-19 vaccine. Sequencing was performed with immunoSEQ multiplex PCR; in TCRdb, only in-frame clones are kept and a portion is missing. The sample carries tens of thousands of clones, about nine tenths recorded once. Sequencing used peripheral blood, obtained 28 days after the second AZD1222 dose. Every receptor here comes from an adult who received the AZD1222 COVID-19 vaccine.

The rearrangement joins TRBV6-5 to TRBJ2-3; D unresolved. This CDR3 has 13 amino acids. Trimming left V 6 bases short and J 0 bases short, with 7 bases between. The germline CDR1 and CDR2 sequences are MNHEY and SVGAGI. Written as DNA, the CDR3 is TGTGCCAGCAGCTTTGACAGCACAGATACGCAGTATTTT. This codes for CASSFDSTDTQYF.

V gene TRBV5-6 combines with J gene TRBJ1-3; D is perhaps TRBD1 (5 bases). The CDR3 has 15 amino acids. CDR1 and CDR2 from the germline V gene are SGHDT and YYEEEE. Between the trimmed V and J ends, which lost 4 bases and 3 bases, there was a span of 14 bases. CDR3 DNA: TGTGCCAGCAGCCGAACAGGAATCCTTGGAAACACCATATATTTT. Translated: CASSRTGILGNTIYF.

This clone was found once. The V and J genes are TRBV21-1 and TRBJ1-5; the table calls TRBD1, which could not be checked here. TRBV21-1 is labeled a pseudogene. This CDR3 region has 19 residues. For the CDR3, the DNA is TGTGCCAGCAGCAAAATTTTAACAGGGGGCGCAGAGGGCAATCAGCCCCAGCATTTT. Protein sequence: CASSKILTGGAEGNQPQHF.

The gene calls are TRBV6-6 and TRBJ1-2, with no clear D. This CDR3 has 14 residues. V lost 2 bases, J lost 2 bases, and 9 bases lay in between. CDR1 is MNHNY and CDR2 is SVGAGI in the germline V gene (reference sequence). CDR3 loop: CASSYATTNYGYTF. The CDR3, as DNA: TGTGCCAGCAGTTACGCCACCACGAACTATGGCTACACCTTC.

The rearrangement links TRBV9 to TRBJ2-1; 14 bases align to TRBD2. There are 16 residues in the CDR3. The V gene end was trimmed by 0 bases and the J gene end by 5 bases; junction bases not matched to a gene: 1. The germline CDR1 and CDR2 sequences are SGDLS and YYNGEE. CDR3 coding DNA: TGTGCCAGCAGCGTAGGACTAGCGGGGGGGGACAATGAGCAGTTCTTC. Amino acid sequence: CASSVGLAGGDNEQFF.

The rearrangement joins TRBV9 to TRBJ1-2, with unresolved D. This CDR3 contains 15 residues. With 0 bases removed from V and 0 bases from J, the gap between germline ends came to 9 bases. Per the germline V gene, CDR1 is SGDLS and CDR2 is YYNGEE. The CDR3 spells CASSVDPETNYGYTF. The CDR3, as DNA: TGTGCCAGCAGCGTAGATCCAGAGACTAACTATGGCTACACCTTC.

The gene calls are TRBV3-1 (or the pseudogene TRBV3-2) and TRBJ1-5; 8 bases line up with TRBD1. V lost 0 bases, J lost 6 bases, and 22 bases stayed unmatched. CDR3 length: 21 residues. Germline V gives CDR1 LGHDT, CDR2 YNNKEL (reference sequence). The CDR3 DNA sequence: TGTGCCAGCAGCCAAGAGGTTCAGGCCAGGGGGCGCGAAGAGTCGGGTCAGCCCCAGCATTTT. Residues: CASSQEVQARGREESGQPQHF.

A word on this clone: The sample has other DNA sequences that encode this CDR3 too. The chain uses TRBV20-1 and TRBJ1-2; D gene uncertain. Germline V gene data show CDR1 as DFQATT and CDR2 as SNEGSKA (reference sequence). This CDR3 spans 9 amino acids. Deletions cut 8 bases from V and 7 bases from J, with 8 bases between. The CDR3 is CSSPGGYTF. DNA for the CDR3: TGCAGTTCCCCGGGTGGCTACACCTTC.

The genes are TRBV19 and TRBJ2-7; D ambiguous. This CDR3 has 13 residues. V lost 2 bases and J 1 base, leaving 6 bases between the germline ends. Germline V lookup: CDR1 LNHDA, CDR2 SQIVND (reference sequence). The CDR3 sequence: CASSITRSYEQYF. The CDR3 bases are TGTGCCAGTAGTATAACCAGATCCTACGAGCAGTACTTC.

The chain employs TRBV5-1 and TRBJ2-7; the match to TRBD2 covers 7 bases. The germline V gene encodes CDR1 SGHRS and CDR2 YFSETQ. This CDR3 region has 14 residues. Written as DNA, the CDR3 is TGCGCAAGCGGGACCGTGGGCAAACCCTACGAGCAGTACTTC. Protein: CASGTVGKPYEQYF.

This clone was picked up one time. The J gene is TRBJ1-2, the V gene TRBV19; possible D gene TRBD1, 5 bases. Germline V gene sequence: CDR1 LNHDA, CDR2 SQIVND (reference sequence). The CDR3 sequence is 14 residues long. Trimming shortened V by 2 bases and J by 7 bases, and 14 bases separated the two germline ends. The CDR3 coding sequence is TGTGCCAGTAGTATAAGGGAAGGGGTCCGTGGCTACACCTTC. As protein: CASSIREGVRGYTF.

The CDR3 DNA follows: TGTGCCAGTAGTATCGGTAATTCACCCCTCCACTTT. Residues: CASSIGNSPLHF. This chain joins TRBV19 and TRBJ1-6; D call uncertain. Germline CDR1 LNHDA, CDR2 SQIVND (reference sequence). The CDR3 contains 12 residues. The V and J ends lost 3 bases and 6 bases respectively, with 3 bases between them. Full variable domain (remainder filled in from reference TRBV19 and TRBJ1-6): DGGITQSPKYLFRKEGQNVTLSCEQNLNHDAMYWYRQDPGQGLRLIYYSQIVNDFQKGDIAEGYSVSREKKESFPLTVTSAQKNPTAFYLCASSIGNSPLHFGNGTRLTVT.

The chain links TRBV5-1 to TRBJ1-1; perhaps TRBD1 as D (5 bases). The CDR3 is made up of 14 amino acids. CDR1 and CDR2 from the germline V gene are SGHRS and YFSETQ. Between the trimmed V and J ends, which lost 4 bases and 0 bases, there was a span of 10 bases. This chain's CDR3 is CASSVTGMNTEAFF. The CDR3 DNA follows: TGCGCCAGCAGCGTAACAGGTATGAACACTGAAGCTTTCTTT. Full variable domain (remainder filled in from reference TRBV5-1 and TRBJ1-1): KAGVTQTPRYLIKTRGQQVTLSCSPISGHRSVSWYQQTPGQGLQFLFEYFSETQRNKGNFPGRFSGRQFSNSRSEMNVSTLELGDSALYLCASSVTGMNTEAFFGQGTRLTVV.

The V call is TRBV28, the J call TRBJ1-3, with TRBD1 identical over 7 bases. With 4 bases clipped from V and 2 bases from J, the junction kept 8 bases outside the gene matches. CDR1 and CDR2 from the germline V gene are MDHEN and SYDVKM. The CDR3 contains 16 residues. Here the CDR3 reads CASSSTGRRAGNTIYF. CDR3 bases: TGTGCCAGCAGTTCGACAGGGAGAAGGGCTGGAAACACCATATATTTT.

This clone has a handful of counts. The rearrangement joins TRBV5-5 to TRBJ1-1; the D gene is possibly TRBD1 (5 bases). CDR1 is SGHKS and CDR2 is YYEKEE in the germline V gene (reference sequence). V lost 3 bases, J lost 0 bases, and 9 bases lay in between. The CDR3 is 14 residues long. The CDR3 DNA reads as TGTGCCAGCAGCTCGGGACCTTTGAACACTGAAGCTTTCTTT. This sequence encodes CASSSGPLNTEAFF.

The chain's CDR3 is CASSPYNEQFF. The CDR3 nucleotides are TGTGCCAGCAGCCCCTACAATGAGCAGTTCTTC. This chain connects TRBV7-2 to TRBJ2-1; D remains unclear. The germline V gene encodes CDR1 SGHTA and CDR2 FQGNSA. The CDR3 loop spans 11 amino acids. V was clipped by 5 bases and J by 2 bases, with 1 base between them.

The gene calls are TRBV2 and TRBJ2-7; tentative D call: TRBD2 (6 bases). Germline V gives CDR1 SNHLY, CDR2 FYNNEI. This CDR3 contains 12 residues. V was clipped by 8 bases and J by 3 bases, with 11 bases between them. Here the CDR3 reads CASRDFGYEQYF. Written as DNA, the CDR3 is TGTGCCAGCCGGGACTTTGGCTACGAGCAGTACTTC.

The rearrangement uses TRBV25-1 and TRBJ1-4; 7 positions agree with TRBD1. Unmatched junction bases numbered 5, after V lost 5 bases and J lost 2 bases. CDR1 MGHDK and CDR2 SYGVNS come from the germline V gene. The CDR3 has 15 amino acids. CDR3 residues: CASSRETGTNEKLFF. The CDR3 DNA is TGTGCCAGCAGTCGGGAGACAGGGACTAATGAAAAACTGTTTTTT.

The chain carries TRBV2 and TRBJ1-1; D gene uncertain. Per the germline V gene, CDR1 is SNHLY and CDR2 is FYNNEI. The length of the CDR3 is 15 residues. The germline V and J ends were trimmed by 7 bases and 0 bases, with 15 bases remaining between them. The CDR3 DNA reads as TGTGCCAGCACCAAAGGCCAGATTATGAACACTGAAGCTTTCTTT. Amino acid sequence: CASTKGQIMNTEAFF.

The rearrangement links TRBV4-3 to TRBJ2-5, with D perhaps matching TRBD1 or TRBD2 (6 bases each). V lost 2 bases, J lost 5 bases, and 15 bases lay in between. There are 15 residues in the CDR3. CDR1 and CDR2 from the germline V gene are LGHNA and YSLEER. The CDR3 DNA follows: TGCGCCAGCAGCCAAAGAGGGGGGCCCCGGGAGACCCAGTACTTC. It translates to CASSQRGGPRETQYF.

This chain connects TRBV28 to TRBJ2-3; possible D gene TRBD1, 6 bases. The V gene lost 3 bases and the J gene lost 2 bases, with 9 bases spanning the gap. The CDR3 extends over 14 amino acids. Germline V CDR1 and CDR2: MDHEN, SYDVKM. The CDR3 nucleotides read TGTGCCAGCAGTTTTGGACAGTTCACAGATACGCAGTATTTT. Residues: CASSFGQFTDTQYF.

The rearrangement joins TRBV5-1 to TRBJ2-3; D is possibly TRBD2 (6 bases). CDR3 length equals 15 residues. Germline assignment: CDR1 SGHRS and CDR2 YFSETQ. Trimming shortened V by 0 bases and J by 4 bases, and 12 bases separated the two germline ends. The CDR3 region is CASSLALGEADTQYF. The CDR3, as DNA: TGCGCCAGCAGCTTGGCCCTAGGGGAGGCAGATACGCAGTATTTT.

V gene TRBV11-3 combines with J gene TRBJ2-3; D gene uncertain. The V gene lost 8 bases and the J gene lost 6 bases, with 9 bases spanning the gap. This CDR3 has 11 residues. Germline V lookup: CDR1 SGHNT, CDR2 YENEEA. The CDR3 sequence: CASGREDTQYF. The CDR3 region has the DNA TGTGCCAGCGGGCGTGAGGATACGCAGTATTTT.

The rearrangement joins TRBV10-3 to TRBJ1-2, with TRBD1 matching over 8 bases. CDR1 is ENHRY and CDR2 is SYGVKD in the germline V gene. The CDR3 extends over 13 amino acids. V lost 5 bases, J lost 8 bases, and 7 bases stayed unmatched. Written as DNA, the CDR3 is TGTGCCATCAGTAACAGGGGGGAGGAAGGCTACACCTTC. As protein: CAISNRGEEGYTF.

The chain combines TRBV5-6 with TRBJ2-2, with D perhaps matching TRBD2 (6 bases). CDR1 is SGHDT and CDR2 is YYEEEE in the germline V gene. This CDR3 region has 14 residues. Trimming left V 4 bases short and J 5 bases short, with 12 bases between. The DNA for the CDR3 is TGTGCCAGCAGCCCTTTGGGGGGAACCGGGGAGCTGTTTTTT. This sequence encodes CASSPLGGTGELFF.

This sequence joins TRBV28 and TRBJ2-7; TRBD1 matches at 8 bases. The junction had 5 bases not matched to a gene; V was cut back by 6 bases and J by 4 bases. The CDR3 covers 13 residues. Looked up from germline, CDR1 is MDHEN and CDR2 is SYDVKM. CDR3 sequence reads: CASSPDRGYEQYF. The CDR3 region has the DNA TGTGCCAGCAGCCCCGACAGGGGATACGAGCAGTACTTC.

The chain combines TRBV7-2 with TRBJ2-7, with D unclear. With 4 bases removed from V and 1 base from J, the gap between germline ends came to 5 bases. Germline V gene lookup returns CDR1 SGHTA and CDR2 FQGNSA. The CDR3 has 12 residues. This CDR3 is CASSSYSYEQYF. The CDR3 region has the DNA TGTGCCAGCAGCTCGTATTCCTACGAGCAGTACTTC.

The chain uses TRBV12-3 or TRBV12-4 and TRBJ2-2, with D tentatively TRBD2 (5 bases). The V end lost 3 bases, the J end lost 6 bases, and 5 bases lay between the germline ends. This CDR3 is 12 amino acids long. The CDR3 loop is CASSLRAGELFF. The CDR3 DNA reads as TGTGCCAGCAGTTTGAGGGCCGGGGAGCTGTTTTTT.

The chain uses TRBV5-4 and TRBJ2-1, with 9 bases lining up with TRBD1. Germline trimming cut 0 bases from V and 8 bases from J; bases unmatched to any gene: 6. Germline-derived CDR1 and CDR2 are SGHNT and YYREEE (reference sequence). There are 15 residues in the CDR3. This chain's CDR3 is CASSLEVDRGYEQFF. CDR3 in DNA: TGTGCCAGCAGCTTGGAGGTGGACAGGGGCTATGAGCAGTTCTTC.

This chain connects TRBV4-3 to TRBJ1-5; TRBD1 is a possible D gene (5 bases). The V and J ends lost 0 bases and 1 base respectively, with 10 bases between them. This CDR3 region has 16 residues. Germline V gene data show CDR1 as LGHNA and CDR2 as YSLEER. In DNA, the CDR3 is TGCGCCAGCAGCCAAGATCGGGCAGGGAGCAATCAGCCCCAGCATTTT. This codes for CASSQDRAGSNQPQHF.

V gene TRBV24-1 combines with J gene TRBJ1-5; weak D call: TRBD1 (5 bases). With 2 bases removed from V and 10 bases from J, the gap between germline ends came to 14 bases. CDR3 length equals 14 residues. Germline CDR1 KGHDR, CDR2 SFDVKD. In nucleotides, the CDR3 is TGTGCCACCAGTGATTCTGCAGGGCCGTCACCCCAGCATTTT. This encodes CATSDSAGPSPQHF.

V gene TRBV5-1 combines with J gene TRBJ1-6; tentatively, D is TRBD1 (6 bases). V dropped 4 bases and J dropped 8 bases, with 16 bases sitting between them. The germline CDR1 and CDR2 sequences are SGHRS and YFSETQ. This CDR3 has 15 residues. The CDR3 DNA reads TGCGCCAGCAGCAATCGTGGACAGACCGATTCACCCCTCCACTTT. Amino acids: CASSNRGQTDSPLHF.